The rows below give T cell receptor beta chains drawn from one sample of a study of cytomegalovirus exposure and HLA in healthy donors. Libraries were prepared by immunoSEQ multiplex PCR; TCRdb keeps only in-frame clonotypes and omits some of them. Counted here are approximately 120,000 clones, roughly 74% occurring once; the ten biggest clones make up around 4.2%. The specimen was PBMCs. The origin of the receptors is a woman aged 50 to 65 in good health and CMV-seropositive. The CDR3 runs from the conserved cysteine through the conserved F or W. A D gene is named only where the DNA matches it firmly. Clone size is not always given. Where it is, it says once, few, many or a class for expanded clones.

j_call v_call clone_size d_call cdr3_aa cdr3_nt
TRBJ1-5 TRBV2 few TRBD1 CASSQGQEGSNQPQHF TGTGCCAGCAGTCAGGGACAGGAGGGAAGCAATCAGCCCCAGCATTTT
TRBJ1-2 TRBV7-2 NA TRBD1 CASSLVGQGILGNYGYTF TGTGCCAGCAGCTTAGTGGGACAGGGTATACTGGGTAACTATGGCTACACCTTC
TRBJ1-5 TRBV28 NA NA CASSHFQPQHF TGTGCCAGCAGTCACTTTCAGCCCCAGCATTTT
TRBJ1-2 TRBV7-9 NA TRBD1 CASRRQGGYTF TGTGCCAGCAGGAGACAGGGGGGCTACACCTTC
TRBJ2-6 TRBV9 NA TRBD1 CASSVGTGQSSGANVLTF TGTGCCAGCAGCGTAGGGACAGGGCAAAGCTCTGGGGCCAACGTCCTGACTTTC
TRBJ2-7 TRBV9 NA NA CASSSRISRRDNYYEQYF TGTGCCAGCAGCTCCCGGATTAGTCGGCGGGATAACTACTACGAGCAGTACTTC
TRBJ2-1 TRBV6-5 NA NA CASSYSPGSIGNEQFF TGTGCCAGCAGTTACTCCCCAGGGTCAATTGGGAATGAGCAGTTCTTC
TRBJ2-5 TRBV2 NA TRBD1 CASRGDRGQEETQYF TGTGCCAGCAGAGGGGACAGGGGCCAAGAAGAGACCCAGTACTTC
TRBJ1-3 TRBV10-3 NA NA CAIRVRGANTIYF TGTGCCATCAGAGTCAGGGGTGCGAACACCATATATTTT
TRBJ2-1 TRBV6-5 NA NA CASSYRRPSSYNEQFF TGTGCCAGCAGTTACCGGCGGCCCAGCTCCTACAATGAGCAGTTCTTC
TRBJ2-5 TRBV4-3 NA TRBD2 CASSQDLAGGSSETQYF TGCGCCAGCAGCCAAGATCTAGCGGGGGGTTCTTCTGAGACCCAGTACTTC
TRBJ1-4 TRBV5-1 NA TRBD1 CASSLLGGDEKLFF TGCGCCAGCAGCTTGTTAGGGGGCGATGAAAAACTGTTTTTT
TRBJ2-1 TRBV2 once NA CATRQGRDNEQFF TGTGCCACCCGACAGGGGAGGGACAATGAGCAGTTCTTC
TRBJ1-2 TRBV2 NA NA CASSVEFGDFYGYTF TGTGCCAGCAGTGTAGAGTTCGGGGACTTCTATGGCTACACCTTC
TRBJ2-7 TRBV5-8 NA TRBD2 CASSLGGGETYEQYF TGTGCCAGCAGCTTGGGCGGGGGTGAAACCTACGAGCAGTACTTC
TRBJ2-1 TRBV7-9 NA TRBD2 CASSRTRYNEQFF TGTGCCAGCAGCCGGACTAGGTACAATGAGCAGTTCTTC
TRBJ2-3 TRBV4-2 NA TRBD2 CASSQEWSGGPTDTQYF TGTGCCAGCAGCCAAGAATGGAGCGGGGGCCCAACAGATACGCAGTATTTT
TRBJ1-6 TRBV7-9 NA TRBD1 CASTGQGRIPLHF TGTGCCAGCACAGGACAGGGAAGAATCCCCCTCCACTTT
TRBJ2-1 TRBV10-3 NA TRBD2 CAGLAGGKYNEQFF TGTGCCGGGCTAGCGGGGGGGAAGTACAATGAGCAGTTCTTC
TRBJ2-1 TRBV5-6 NA NA CASSLRGDNEQFF TGTGCCAGCAGCCTCAGGGGGGACAATGAGCAGTTCTTC
TRBJ1-4 TRBV10-3 NA NA CAISDQVATNEKLFF TGTGCCATCAGTGACCAGGTCGCAACTAATGAAAAACTGTTTTTT
TRBJ2-3 TRBV5-5 NA NA CASSPGQSTDTQYF TGTGCCAGCAGCCCGGGACAAAGCACAGATACGCAGTATTTT
TRBJ2-5 TRBV2 NA TRBD2 CASSEWGTSGETQYF TGTGCCAGCAGTGAATGGGGTACTAGCGGAGAGACCCAGTACTTC
TRBJ2-1 TRBV10-1 NA TRBD2 CASSESILAGGNEQFF TGCGCCAGCAGTGAGTCTATCCTAGCGGGGGGCAATGAGCAGTTCTTC
TRBJ1-6 TRBV6-5 NA NA CASSYGGNNSPLHF TGTGCCAGCAGTTACGGGGGGAATAATTCACCCCTCCACTTT
TRBJ2-5 TRBV5-8 NA NA CASSLKGVETQYF TGTGCCAGCAGCTTGAAGGGGGTTGAGACCCAGTACTTC
TRBJ1-2 TRBV5-1 NA TRBD1 CASSLEQGAWGYTF TGCGCCAGCAGCTTGGAACAGGGGGCTTGGGGCTACACCTTC
TRBJ2-2 TRBV27 few NA CASSFRQGSGELFF TGTGCCAGCAGTTTTCGGCAGGGATCCGGGGAGCTGTTTTTT
TRBJ2-3 TRBV19 NA NA CASTQGYRTDTQYF TGTGCCAGTACTCAGGGATATCGGACGGATACGCAGTATTTT
TRBJ2-1 TRBV7-2 NA NA CASAPTSNEQFF TGTGCCAGCGCTCCAACGAGCAATGAGCAGTTCTTC
TRBJ1-2 TRBV7-3 NA TRBD1 CASSPGTGPGYTF TGTGCCAGCAGCCCCGGGACAGGGCCTGGCTACACCTTC
TRBJ1-2 TRBV19 NA TRBD1 CASSEGETGLYGYTF TGTGCCAGTAGTGAAGGAGAGACAGGGCTATATGGCTACACCTTC